The T cell receptor (beta chain) under discussion was sequenced for a study of neurological immune-mediated disorders. The V and J ends lost 5 bases and 5 bases, in that order; junction bases with no gene match: 8. CDR1 SGHVS and CDR2 FQNEAQ come from the germline V gene. The CDR3 consists of 14 residues. In its sample, this clonotype was seen many times. Sequencing runs each yielded over 160 million TCR-beta sequences from 15-18 subjects. TCRdb reprocessed the 5' RACE reads via MiXCR and lists one record per CDR3 protein. The sample lists 30,000 or so distinct CDR3 sequences, more than 10% occurring once.

This rearrangement joins TRBV7-8 to TRBJ2-7; 8 bases are a match to TRBD1. The sample was PBMCs. The receptor comes from a man aged 60 to 69 in good health. The CDR3, as DNA: TGTGCCAGCAGCCCGCGGACAGGGAATAACGAGCAGTACTTC. Translating it yields CASSPRTGNNEQYF.